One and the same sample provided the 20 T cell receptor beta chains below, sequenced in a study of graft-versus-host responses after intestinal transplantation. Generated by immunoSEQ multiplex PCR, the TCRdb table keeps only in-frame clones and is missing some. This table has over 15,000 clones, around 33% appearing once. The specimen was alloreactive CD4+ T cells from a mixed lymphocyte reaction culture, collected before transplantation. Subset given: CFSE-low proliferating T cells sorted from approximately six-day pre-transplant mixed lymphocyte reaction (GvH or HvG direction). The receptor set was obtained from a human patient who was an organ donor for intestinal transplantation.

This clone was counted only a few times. The DNA for the CDR3 is TGTGCCAGCAGTTACTCGTGGTTGGAAGAGACCCAGTACTTC. Its protein product is CASSYSWLEETQYF. V gene TRBV6-5 combines with J gene TRBJ2-5; D gene uncertain. The CDR3 totals 14 residues. Germline CDR1 is MNHEY and CDR2 is SVGAGI. V shed 0 bases and J shed 3 bases, with 8 bases lying between them.

The CDR3 is CASNLAGDYEQFF. In DNA, the CDR3 is TGTGCCAGCAACCTAGCGGGAGACTATGAGCAGTTCTTC. The V gene is TRBV6-1, the J gene TRBJ2-1; 10 bases are shared with TRBD2. Trimming took 7 bases from V and 8 from J; bases not matched to a gene: 5. The germline CDR1 and CDR2 sequences are MNHNS and SASEGT. The CDR3 sequence is 13 residues long.

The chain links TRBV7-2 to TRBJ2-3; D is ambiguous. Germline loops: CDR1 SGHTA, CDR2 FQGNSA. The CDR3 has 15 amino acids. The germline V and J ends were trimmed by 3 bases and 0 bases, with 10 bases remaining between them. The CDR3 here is CASSFRALSTDTQYF. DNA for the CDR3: TGTGCCAGCAGCTTCCGGGCCCTTAGCACAGATACGCAGTATTTT.

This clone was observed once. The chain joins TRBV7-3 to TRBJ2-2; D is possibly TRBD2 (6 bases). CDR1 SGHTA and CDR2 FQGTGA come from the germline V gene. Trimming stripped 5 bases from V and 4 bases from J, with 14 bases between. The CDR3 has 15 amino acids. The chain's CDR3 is CASSPIAASTGELFF. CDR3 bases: TGTGCCAGCAGCCCTATAGCGGCAAGCACCGGGGAGCTGTTTTTT.

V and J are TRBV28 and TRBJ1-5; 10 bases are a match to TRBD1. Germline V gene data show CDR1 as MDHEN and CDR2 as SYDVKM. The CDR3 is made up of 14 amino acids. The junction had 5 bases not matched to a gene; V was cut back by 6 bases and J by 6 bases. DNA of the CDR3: TGTGCCAGCAGACGACAGGGGGCAATTCAGCCCCAGCATTTT. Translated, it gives CASRRQGAIQPQHF. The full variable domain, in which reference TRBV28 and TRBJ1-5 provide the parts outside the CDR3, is DVKVTQSSRYLVKRTGEKVFLECVQDMDHENMFWYRQDPGLGLRLIYFSYDVKMKEKGDIPEGYSVSREKKERFSLILESASTNQTSMYLCASRRQGAIQPQHFGDGTRLSIL.

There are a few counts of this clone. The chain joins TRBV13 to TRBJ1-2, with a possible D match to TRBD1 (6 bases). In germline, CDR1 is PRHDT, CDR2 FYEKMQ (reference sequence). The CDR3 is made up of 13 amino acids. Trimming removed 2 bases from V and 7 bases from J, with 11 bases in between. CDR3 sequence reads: CASSLFGGPGYTF. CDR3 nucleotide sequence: TGTGCCAGCAGCTTATTTGGGGGGCCTGGCTACACCTTC.

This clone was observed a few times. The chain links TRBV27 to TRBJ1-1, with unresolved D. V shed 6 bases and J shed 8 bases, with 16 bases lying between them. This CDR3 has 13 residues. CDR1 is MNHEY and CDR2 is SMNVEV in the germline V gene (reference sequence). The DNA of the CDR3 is TGTGCCAGCAGACAGTTAGCGGGGTCGGAAGCTTTCTTT. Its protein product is CASRQLAGSEAFF.

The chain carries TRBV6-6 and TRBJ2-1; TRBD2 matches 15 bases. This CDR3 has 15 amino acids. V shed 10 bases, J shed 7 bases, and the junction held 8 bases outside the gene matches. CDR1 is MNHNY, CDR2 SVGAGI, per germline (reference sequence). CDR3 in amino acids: CATHSGLAGGNEQFF. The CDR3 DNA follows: TGTGCCACCCATTCCGGACTAGCGGGAGGGAATGAGCAGTTCTTC.

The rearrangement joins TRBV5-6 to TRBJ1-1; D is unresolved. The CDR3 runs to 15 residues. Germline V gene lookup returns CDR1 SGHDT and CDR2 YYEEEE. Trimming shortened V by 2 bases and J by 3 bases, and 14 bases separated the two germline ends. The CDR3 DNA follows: TGTGCCAGCAGCTTCTCTCACAGATGGGACACTGAAGCTTTCTTT. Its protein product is CASSFSHRWDTEAFF.

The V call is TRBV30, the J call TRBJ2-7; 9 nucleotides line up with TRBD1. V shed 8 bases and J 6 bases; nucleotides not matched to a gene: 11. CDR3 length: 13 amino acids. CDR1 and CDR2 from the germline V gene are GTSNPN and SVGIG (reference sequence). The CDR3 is CAGERTGAPEQYF. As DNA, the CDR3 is TGTGCCGGGGAACGGACAGGGGCTCCCGAGCAGTACTTC.

The CDR3 region has the DNA TGTGCCAGCAGTTTTCTGGGACTAGCGGGAGCGGTCGGGGAGCTGTTTTTT. Translating it yields CASSFLGLAGAVGELFF. This rearrangement joins TRBV28 to TRBJ2-2; 14 positions match TRBD2. Trimming took 3 bases from V and 7 from J; bases not matched to a gene: 7. The length of the CDR3 is 17 residues. Per germline, CDR1 MDHEN and CDR2 SYDVKM.

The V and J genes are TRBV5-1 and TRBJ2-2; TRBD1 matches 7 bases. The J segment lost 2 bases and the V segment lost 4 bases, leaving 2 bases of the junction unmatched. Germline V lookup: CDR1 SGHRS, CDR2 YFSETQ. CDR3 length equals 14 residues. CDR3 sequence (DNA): TGCGCCAGCAGCAGAGGGGGCAACACCGGGGAGCTGTTTTTT. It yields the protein CASSRGGNTGELFF.

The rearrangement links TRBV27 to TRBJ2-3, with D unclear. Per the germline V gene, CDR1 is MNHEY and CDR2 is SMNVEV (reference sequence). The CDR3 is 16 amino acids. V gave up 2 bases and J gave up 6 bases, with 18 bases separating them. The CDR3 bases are TGTGCCAGCAGTTTACTTACCGGATCGGGCCCCGATACGCAGTATTTT. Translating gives CASSLLTGSGPDTQYF.

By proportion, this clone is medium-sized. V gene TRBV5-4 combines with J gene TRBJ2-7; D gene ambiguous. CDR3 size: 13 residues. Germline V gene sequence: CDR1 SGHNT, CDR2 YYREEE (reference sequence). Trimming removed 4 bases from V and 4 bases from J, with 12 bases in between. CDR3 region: CASSRSQPYEQYF. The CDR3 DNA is TGTGCCAGCAGCCGCTCTCAACCTTACGAGCAGTACTTC.

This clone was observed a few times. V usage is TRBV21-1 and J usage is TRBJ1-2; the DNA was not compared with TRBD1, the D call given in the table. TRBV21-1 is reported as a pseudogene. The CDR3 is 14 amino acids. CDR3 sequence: CASRKMGQGAGYTF. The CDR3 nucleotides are TGTGCCAGCAGAAAAATGGGACAGGGGGCTGGCTACACCTTC.

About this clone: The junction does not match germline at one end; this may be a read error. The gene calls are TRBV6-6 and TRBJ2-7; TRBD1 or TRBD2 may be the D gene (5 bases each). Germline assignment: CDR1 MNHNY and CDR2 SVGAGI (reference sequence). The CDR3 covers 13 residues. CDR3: CASSQGTGADEDF. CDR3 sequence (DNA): TGTGCCAGCAGTCAAGGAACCGGGGCCGACGAGGACTTC.

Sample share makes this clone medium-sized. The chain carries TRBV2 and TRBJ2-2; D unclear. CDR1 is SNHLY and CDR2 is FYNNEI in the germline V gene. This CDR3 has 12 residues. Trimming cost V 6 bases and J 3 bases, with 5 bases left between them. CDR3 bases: TGTGCCAGCAGGGGATACACCGGGGAGCTGTTTTTT. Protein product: CASRGYTGELFF.

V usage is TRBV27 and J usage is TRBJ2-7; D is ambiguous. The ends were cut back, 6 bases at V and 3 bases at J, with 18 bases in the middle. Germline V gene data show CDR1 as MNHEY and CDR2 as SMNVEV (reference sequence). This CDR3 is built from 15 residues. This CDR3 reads CASSKKVGRGYEQYF. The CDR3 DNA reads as TGTGCCAGCAGCAAAAAGGTCGGACGCGGCTACGAGCAGTACTTC.

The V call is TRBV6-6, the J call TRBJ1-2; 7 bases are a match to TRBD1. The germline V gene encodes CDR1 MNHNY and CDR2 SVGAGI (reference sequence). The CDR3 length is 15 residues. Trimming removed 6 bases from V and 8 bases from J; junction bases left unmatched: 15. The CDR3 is CASRITGAQTSGYTF. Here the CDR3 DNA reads TGTGCCAGCAGGATAACAGGGGCGCAGACTTCCGGCTACACCTTC.

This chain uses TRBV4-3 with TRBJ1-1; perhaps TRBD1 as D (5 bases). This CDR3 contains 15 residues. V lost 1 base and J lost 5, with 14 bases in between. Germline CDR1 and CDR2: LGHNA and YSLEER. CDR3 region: CASSQVEGGHTEAFF. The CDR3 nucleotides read TGCGCCAGCAGCCAAGTCGAGGGTGGACATACTGAAGCTTTCTTT.